This TCR beta chain appears in the sequencing data of a study of identical twins. TCRdb ran MiXCR on the 5' RACE reads and lists one entry per CDR3 protein. The repertoire holds over 600,000 distinct CDR3 sequences, with 21% as singletons. This clonotype was seen only a few times. Antigen: not known. With V trimmed by 5 bases and J by 2 bases, 4 bases remained unmatched. Germline V gene sequence: CDR1 DFQATT, CDR2 SNEGSKA (reference sequence). The length of the CDR3 is 14 residues. Study results and limitations: Among out-of-frame alpha sequences shared by twins, low generation probability occurred in excess. Memory repertoires showed no such pattern, whereas abundant cord blood beta clonotypes carried fewer insertions. Zero-insertion analyses might be partly confounded by invariant T cells like MAIT and iNKT.

These records were also assigned to another study, of T cells expressing NK-cell markers. Turning to that study: There were several donors in whom these clonotypes also led the CD3+CD56-NKG2C+ fraction.

Material for sequencing was PBMCs. The chain employs TRBV20-1 and TRBJ2-3; 10 nucleotides line up with TRBD2. The source of this sequence is a woman aged 18 to 35 in good health. The CDR3 is CSASLAGDTDTQYF. The CDR3 DNA is TGCAGTGCTTCCCTAGCGGGGGACACAGATACGCAGTATTTT.